This TCR beta chain comes out of a study of cytotoxic CD8 clonotypes in ibrutinib-treated CLL. Overall study context: Response samples were taken after a median approximately 13 months of treatment, range 6 to 36.

Points from the study as a whole: Clonality showed a rise at ibrutinib response that reversed toward baseline at progression. Baseline clonality exceeded age-matched healthy donors and tracked circulating CD8+ T-cell counts. Sustained-remission patients were sampled at different times than progressing patients were.

Concerning this clone itself: Its antigen is not known.

Profiled with immunoSEQ multiplex PCR; TCRdb holds only in-frame clones, not every one. Among around 140,000 clones, approximately 77% were seen once, and the ten largest hold 28%. This CDR3 is built from 14 residues. CDR1 SGHTA and CDR2 FQGTGA come from the germline V gene. Trimming took off 5 bases at V and 3 bases at J, with 10 bases between the two ends. Source: PBMCs, taken after 12 months of ibrutinib treatment. This sequence was found in a human donor with chronic lymphocytic leukemia. J is TRBJ2-2 and V is TRBV7-3, with a tentative D call TRBD2 (6 bases). For the CDR3, the DNA is TGTGCCAGCAGCGCTGGAGGGCACACCGGGGAGCTGTTTTTT. Translation gives CASSAGGHTGELFF. The full variable domain, completed using reference TRBV7-3 and TRBJ2-2, is GAGVSQTPSNKVTEKGKYVELRCDPISGHTALYWYRQSLGQGPEFLIYFQGTGAADDSGLPNDRFFAVRPEGSVSTLKIQRTERGDSAVYLCASSAGGHTGELFFGEGSRLTVL.